This T cell receptor beta chain was sequenced during a study of T cell responses to AZD1222 COVID-19 vaccine. About the study: Second-dose timings of about 4 or about 12 weeks were pooled. Notes on the study in general: Females outnumbered males among donors, who were mostly white British; clonal diversity was possibly underestimated.

Clones were read by immunoSEQ multiplex PCR, and TCRdb kept only the in-frame ones, dropping some. The sample lists 95,000 to 150,000 clones, 80% to 90% occurring once. V lost 6 bases and J lost 2, with 16 bases in between. Looked up from germline, CDR1 is MNHEY and CDR2 is SMNVEV (reference sequence). CDR3 length: 15 residues. Concerning this clone: Its antigen remains unknown.

The input for sequencing was peripheral blood, taken on day 0 of AZD1222 vaccination. This TCR was recovered from an adult in good health. This sequence joins TRBV27 and TRBJ1-2, with TRBD1 as a possible D gene (6 bases). The CDR3 sequence is CASSPGGTSNYGYTF. The CDR3 bases are TGTGCCAGCAGCCCCGGGGGGACAAGCAACTATGGCTACACCTTC.